Listed below are T cell receptor beta chains from one sample, sequenced in a study of T-cell memory formation after mild COVID-19. One entry per CDR3 protein results from TCRdb running MiXCR on the 5' RACE reads. The sample lists about 180,000 distinct CDR3 sequences; approximately 17% were seen once. The sequencing sample was made of PBMCs or a T cell subset sorted from them (not recorded which). These receptors were collected from a man in his late teens or twenties who had mild COVID-19 (a few samples of this study predate the infection). Cell type and time point are not known. Both conserved end residues are part of each CDR3.

CASRSGARTEAFF	TRBV5-1	TRBJ1-1
CASRGVRWDRYFNYGYTF	TRBV11-2	TRBJ1-2
CASSQDRGTGGLGGYTF	TRBV4-3	TRBJ1-2
CASSLASGAGSPLHF	TRBV7-2	TRBJ1-6
CASGQHYEQYF	TRBV12-3/TRBV12-4	TRBJ2-7
CASSRIGAEQFF	TRBV27	TRBJ2-1
CASSQLAISPLHF	TRBV4-1	TRBJ1-6
CAISEAGYSNQPQHF	TRBV10-3	TRBJ1-5
CASSARDRPNTGELFF	TRBV9	TRBJ2-2
CASSLRVDRTAFPGELFF	TRBV7-9	TRBJ2-2
CASRERGSQNSGANVLTF	TRBV12-3/TRBV12-4	TRBJ2-6
CASRMGYTQYF	TRBV12-3/TRBV12-4	TRBJ2-3
CATSDSETQYF	TRBV24-1	TRBJ2-5
CASSLTGTGGTPLHF	TRBV7-2	TRBJ1-6
CASSQGGTGYTF	TRBV4-1	TRBJ1-2
CSVDGGPGTGELFF	TRBV29-1	TRBJ2-2
CSAAEGVF	TRBV20-1	TRBJ1-4
CASSREYYKRPITDTQYF	TRBV7-2	TRBJ2-3
CASSPWTSANIQYF	TRBV7-2	TRBJ2-4
CASSNPGPRNQPQHF	TRBV6-2/TRBV6-3	TRBJ1-5
CASSYSWLAGVTDTQYF	TRBV6-5	TRBJ2-3
CASSLEAGATYEQYF	TRBV7-6	TRBJ2-7
CSVCYLTGTGAQETQYF	TRBV29-1	TRBJ2-5
CASSLVPSGQFF	TRBV7-2	TRBJ2-1
CASTPDTYGYTF	TRBV19	TRBJ1-2
CSVFMADTQYF	TRBV29-1	TRBJ2-3
CASSYFRTNGNTIYF	TRBV6-2/TRBV6-3	TRBJ1-3
CASSPGAGTGNIQYF	TRBV5-1	TRBJ2-4
CASSPTVPANYGYTF	TRBV5-1	TRBJ1-2
CASSPPRGVNTDTQYF	TRBV7-2	TRBJ2-3
CASSLADRYTDTQYF	TRBV5-1	TRBJ2-3
CASGHEQYF	TRBV6-6	TRBJ2-7
CASSLLGPETGGSETQYF	TRBV5-1	TRBJ2-5
CATSRTSSYNEQFF	TRBV15	TRBJ2-1
CASSRGRTLNTYNEQFF	TRBV5-1	TRBJ2-1
CASSQKGPYGYTF	TRBV7-9	TRBJ1-2
CASSHPGGETQYF	TRBV11-2	TRBJ2-5
CATSGTGAGEKLFF	TRBV15	TRBJ1-4
CASSPARTSETQYF	TRBV5-1	TRBJ2-3
CASSRGLISTDTQYF	TRBV4-2	TRBJ2-3
CAVGLAGGLSTDTQYF	TRBV10-3	TRBJ2-3
CATSGLVFHNEQFF	TRBV6-6	TRBJ2-1
CASTSYSNQPQHF	TRBV12-3/TRBV12-4	TRBJ1-5
CASSLVSGITDTQYF	TRBV7-2	TRBJ2-3
CASSQALLAGGHNEQFF	TRBV4-2	TRBJ2-1
CASGVTSGGAHEQYF	TRBV7-2	TRBJ2-7
CSAWGGQANTEAFF	TRBV20-1	TRBJ1-1
CASSSRTTDTQYF	TRBV6-2/TRBV6-3	TRBJ2-3
CASSLADGTIQETQYF	TRBV5-1	TRBJ2-5
CATGSSGGYNEQFF	TRBV24-1	TRBJ2-1
CASSEPYTEAFF	TRBV2	TRBJ1-1
CASSYSANNNQPQHF	TRBV6-5	TRBJ1-5
CASSVGGYQPQHF	TRBV9	TRBJ1-5
CASSYSLSGGGNTIYF	TRBV6-5	TRBJ1-3
CSALGAGENIQYF	TRBV20-1	TRBJ2-4
CASSFQGSTGELFF	TRBV13	TRBJ2-2
CSARLQGESYEQYF	TRBV20-1	TRBJ2-7
CASSYRQGSTDTQYF	TRBV6-2/TRBV6-3	TRBJ2-3